Shown below are 16 T cell receptor beta chains from a single sample sequenced in a study of blood T cells in healthy people across ages. A J-beta primer mix and a sample-barcoded 5' primer were used in a second PCR of roughly 7 to 12 cycles. One entry per CDR3 protein, called by TCRdb with MiXCR from the 5' RACE reads. The sample yields hundreds of thousands of distinct CDR3 sequences, more than 25% seen once. The same data also went into a second study, on T cells of mothers and their children.

Sequenced input: blood. Receptor source: a boy aged 5-17 years in good health.

This clonotype turned up a few times. The chain recombines TRBV5-6 with TRBJ2-1; D remains unclear. Germline lookup yields CDR1 SGHDT and CDR2 YYEEEE. V lost 4 bases and J 4 bases, leaving 6 bases between the germline ends. The CDR3 is made up of 12 amino acids. The CDR3 here is CASSATYNEQFF. In DNA, the CDR3 is TGTGCCAGCAGCGCAACGTACAATGAGCAGTTCTTC. Drawing the rest from reference TRBV5-6 and TRBJ2-1, the complete variable domain is DAGVTQSPTHLIKTRGQQVTLRCSPKSGHDTVSWYQQALGQGPQFIFQYYEEEERQRGNFPDRFSGHQFPNYSSELNVNALLLGDSALYLCASSATYNEQFFGPGTRLTVL.

This chain links TRBV18 with TRBJ1-1; D gene ambiguous. V shed 3 bases and J shed 10 bases, with 15 bases lying between them. This CDR3 has 13 residues. CDR1 and CDR2 from the germline V gene are KGHSH and LQKENI. This chain's CDR3 is CASSPGGGFGAFF. CDR3 bases: TGTGCCAGCTCACCCGGTGGAGGTTTCGGAGCTTTCTTT.

The chain links TRBV5-1 to TRBJ2-5; 11 bases align to TRBD1. J gave up 4 bases and V 4 bases, and 6 bases lay outside the gene matches. Germline lookup yields CDR1 SGHRS and CDR2 YFSETQ. The CDR3 is made up of 15 amino acids. Here the CDR3 DNA reads TGCGCCAGCAGCCGGGCCGGGACAGGGGGAGAGACCCAGTACTTC. Translating gives CASSRAGTGGETQYF.

This clonotype was seen repeatedly, ten times or more. V and J are TRBV28 and TRBJ2-1; D is unclear. Germline V gene data show CDR1 as MDHEN and CDR2 as SYDVKM. The ends were cut back, 4 bases at V and 0 bases at J, with 13 bases in the middle. The CDR3 length is 16 residues. The CDR3 here is CASSYIDRNSYNEQFF. DNA for the CDR3: TGTGCCAGCAGTTACATCGACCGTAACTCCTACAATGAGCAGTTCTTC.

In its sample, this clonotype was seen a few times. This chain links TRBV20-1 with TRBJ2-4, with D perhaps TRBD1 or TRBD2 (5 bases each). The length of the CDR3 is 15 residues. V was shortened by 5 bases and J by 1 base, with 15 bases between the two germline ends. Germline V gene data show CDR1 as DFQATT and CDR2 as SNEGSKA (reference sequence). Here the CDR3 DNA reads TGCAGTGCTTATTCCTCGGGGCGGGCCAAAAACATTCAGTACTTC. It codes for CSAYSSGRAKNIQYF.

The table lists this clonotype with a few counts. The chain is built from TRBV20-1 and TRBJ2-5, with D tentatively TRBD1 (5 bases). V was trimmed by 6 bases and J by 5 bases, leaving 13 bases between them. Germline values: CDR1 DFQATT, CDR2 SNEGSKA (reference sequence). The CDR3 has 12 amino acids. This CDR3 is CSAPMGRETQYF. The CDR3 DNA is TGCAGTGCACCAATGGGGCGGGAGACCCAGTACTTC.

This clonotype was recorded once. The J gene is TRBJ2-4, the V gene TRBV6-2 or TRBV6-3; D ambiguous. Trimming removed 5 bases at V and 4 bases at J, with 3 bases between. CDR3 length equals 11 residues. Germline CDR1 reads MNHEY; CDR2 reads SVGEGT. In DNA, the CDR3 is TGTGCCAGCAGTCCGAAAAACATTCAGTACTTC. Its protein is CASSPKNIQYF.

The CDR3 is CASSLPRVGQFF. The DNA of the CDR3 is TGTGCCAGCAGCTTGCCAAGGGTCGGCCAGTTCTTC. This chain connects TRBV5-5 to TRBJ2-1; D not resolved. V lost 1 base and J lost 13, with 12 bases in between. The germline gives CDR1 SGHKS, CDR2 YYEKEE (reference sequence). The CDR3 runs 12 residues.

Note on this clonotype: At one end, the junction sequence differs from germline, possibly due to a read error. The chain has TRBV7-6 and TRBJ2-1; possible D gene TRBD1, 6 bases. CDR1 is SGHVS, CDR2 FNYEAQ, per germline. The CDR3 spans 14 residues. CDR3 in DNA: TGCGCCAGCAGCTTTTCCCGACAGGACAATGAGCAGTTCTTC. Amino acids: CASSFSRQDNEQFF.

This rearrangement joins TRBV10-1 to TRBJ2-4; possibly TRBD1 or TRBD2 for D (5 bases each). This CDR3 spans 16 amino acids. Trimming took 8 bases from V and 4 from J, leaving 21 bases between them. Germline V lookup: CDR1 WNHNN, CDR2 SYGVQD (reference sequence). CDR3 loop: CASSQGRDGAKNIQYF. The CDR3 bases are TGCGCCAGCTCCCAAGGAAGGGACGGAGCTAAAAACATTCAGTACTTC.

The V call is TRBV28, the J call TRBJ2-3; possibly TRBD2 for D (7 bases). The CDR3 length is 14 residues. Germline assignment: CDR1 MDHEN and CDR2 SYDVKM. V was pared by 6 bases and J by 4 bases, with 14 bases between. CDR3 in DNA: TGTGCCAGCAGCTGGAGGGGGGGCCCAGATACGCAGTATTTT. Its translation: CASSWRGGPDTQYF.

This clonotype was seen a few times. The chain recombines TRBV2 with TRBJ1-2; unclear D gene. The CDR3 has 12 amino acids. The germline CDR1 and CDR2 sequences are SNHLY and FYNNEI. The ends were cut back, 6 bases at V and 3 bases at J, with 8 bases in the middle. DNA of the CDR3: TGTGCCAGCAGGAAGGAGGACTATGGCTACACCTTC. Its protein is CASRKEDYGYTF. The whole variable domain, remainder taken from reference TRBV2 and TRBJ1-2, is EPEVTQTPSHQVTQMGQEVILRCVPISNHLYFYWYRQILGQKVEFLVSFYNNEISEKSEIFDDQFSVERPDGSNFTLKIRSTKLEDSAMYFCASRKEDYGYTFGSGTRLTVV.

This rearrangement joins TRBV7-9 to TRBJ1-1; TRBD1 aligns across 9 bases. Germline CDR1 SEHNR, CDR2 FQNEAQ (reference sequence). The ends lost 4 bases at V and 3 bases at J; junction bases unmatched: 9. The CDR3 runs to 16 residues. Here the CDR3 reads CASSSAGTGLDTEAFF. The CDR3 nucleotides are TGTGCCAGCAGCTCCGCCGGGACAGGGTTGGACACTGAAGCTTTCTTT.

This clonotype has a handful of counts. The chain couples TRBV13 to TRBJ2-5, with TRBD2 as a possible D gene (7 bases). V was trimmed by 3 bases and J by 5 bases, leaving 16 bases between them. This CDR3 is 15 amino acids long. Germline V gives CDR1 PRHDT, CDR2 FYEKMQ (reference sequence). Here the CDR3 reads CASSFERGGLETQYF. The CDR3 DNA sequence: TGTGCCAGCAGCTTCGAAAGGGGGGGCCTGGAGACCCAGTACTTC.

In the case of this clonotype: The junction does not match germline at one end; this may be a read error. The chain is built from TRBV5-1 and TRBJ2-7; the D gene could be TRBD1 or TRBD2 (5 bases each). CDR3 length equals 14 residues. Germline CDR1 reads SGHRS; CDR2 reads YFSETQ. CDR3 loop: CASSFRDRTYEQNF. The CDR3 DNA follows: TGCGCCAGCAGCTTCCGGGACCGAACCTACGAGCAGAACTTC.

CDR3 in amino acids: CASSLNTQYF. The CDR3, as DNA: TGTGCCAGCAGCTTGAATACGCAGTATTTT. This chain links TRBV7-9 with TRBJ2-3, with D unresolved. V lost 3 bases to trimming and J lost 7 bases, with 2 bases between them. There are 10 residues in the CDR3. Germline CDR1 SEHNR, CDR2 FQNEAQ (reference sequence).